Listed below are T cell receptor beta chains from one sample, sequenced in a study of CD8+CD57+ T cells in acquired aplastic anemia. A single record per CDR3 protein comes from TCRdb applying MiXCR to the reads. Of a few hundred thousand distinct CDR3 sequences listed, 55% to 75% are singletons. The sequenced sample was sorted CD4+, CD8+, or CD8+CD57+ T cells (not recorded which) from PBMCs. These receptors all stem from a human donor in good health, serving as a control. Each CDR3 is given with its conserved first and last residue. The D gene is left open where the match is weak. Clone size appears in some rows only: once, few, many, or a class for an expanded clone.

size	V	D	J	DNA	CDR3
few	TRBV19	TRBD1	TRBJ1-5	TGTGCCAGTAGGCCGACAGGGGGGAATCAGCCCCAGCATTTT	CASRPTGGNQPQHF
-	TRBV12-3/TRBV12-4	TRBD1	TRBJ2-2	TGTGCCAGCAACACACGGGACAGGGGAATCGGGGAGCTGTTTTTT	CASNTRDRGIGELFF
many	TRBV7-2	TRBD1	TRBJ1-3	TGTGCCAGCAGCGACCGGGACAGGAGTGGAAACACCATATATTTT	CASSDRDRSGNTIYF
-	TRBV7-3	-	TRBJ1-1	TGTGCCAGCAGCAAACGGCTTGGGGAGGAGAGGTTTGGGGCTTTCTTT	CASSKRLGEERFGAFF
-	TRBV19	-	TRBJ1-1	TGTGCCAGTAGTATAGGTTACGGGAACACTGAAGCTTTCTTT	CASSIGYGNTEAFF
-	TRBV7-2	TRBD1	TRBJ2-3	TGTGCCAGCAGCTTAAGGGACAGGGGCTACGCGCAGTACTATTTT	CASSLRDRGYAQYYF
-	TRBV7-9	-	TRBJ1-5	TGTGCCAGCAGCCATGGACAGCGGGCATTCTTT	CASSHGQRAFF
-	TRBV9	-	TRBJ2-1	TGTGCCAGCAGCGTAGCGGGCCAGTCTCACAATGAGCAGTTCTTC	CASSVAGQSHNEQFF
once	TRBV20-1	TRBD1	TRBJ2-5	TGCAGTGCTAGTAGCGCGGCAGGGGGCCAGAGGGGGTACTTC	CSASSAAGGQRGYF
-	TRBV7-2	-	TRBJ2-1	TGTGCCAGCAGCGGTCAGGGTCGTATAACCGGTAACAATGAGCAGTTCTTC	CASSGQGRITGNNEQFF
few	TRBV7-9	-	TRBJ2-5	TGTGCCAGCAGCTTAGGGGACTCAGAGACCCAGTACTTC	CASSLGDSETQYF
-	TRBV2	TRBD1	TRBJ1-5	TGTGCCAGCAGGGTAATGACAGGGGATTCACCCCAGCACTTT	CASRVMTGDSPQHF
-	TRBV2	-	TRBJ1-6	TGTGCCAGCAGTGGGGTGGGCAGGAATTCAGCAATACACTTT	CASSGVGRNSAIHF
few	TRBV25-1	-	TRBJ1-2	TGTGCCAGCTCACCGGCCGGGGCAGGGAGTCGTGGGGGTGGCGGCTACACCTTC	CASSPAGAGSRGGGGYTF
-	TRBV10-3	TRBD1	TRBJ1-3	TGTGCCAGCAGGGACAGTGACTCTGGAAACACCATATATTTT	CASRDSDSGNTIYF
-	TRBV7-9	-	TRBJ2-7	TGTGCCAGCGGCTTAGCGCATGGCAACGAGCAGTACTTC	CASGLAHGNEQYF
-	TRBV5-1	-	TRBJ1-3	TGTGCCAGCAGCCCAAACGGTCAGGCGAAATATTTT	CASSPNGQAKYF
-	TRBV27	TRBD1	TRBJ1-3	TGTGCCAGCAGTCGCTTCGACAGGGACCTCTCTGGAAACACCATATATTTT	CASSRFDRDLSGNTIYF
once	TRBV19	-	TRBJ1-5	-	CASSIGLGGGRTQYFDF
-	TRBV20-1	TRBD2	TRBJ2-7	TGCAGTGCAGGGGTGACTAGCGGGGGGACTTACGACGAGCAGTACTTC	CSAGVTSGGTYDEQYF
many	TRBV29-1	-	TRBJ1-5	TGCAGCGTTAGGGGGATGGGAGACAATCAGCCCCAGCATTTT	CSVRGMGDNQPQHF
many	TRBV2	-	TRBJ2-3	TGTGCCAGCAGTCGGGACATAGTCGCAGATACGCAGTATTTT	CASSRDIVADTQYF
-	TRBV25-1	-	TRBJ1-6	TGTGCCAGCAATGGCGGAGCCTCCCGGTCACCCCTCCACTTT	CASNGGASRSPLHF
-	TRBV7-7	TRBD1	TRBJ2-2	TGTGCCAGCAGCTTATGGACAGGGGAACGGGAGACGCAGTTT	CASSLWTGERETQF
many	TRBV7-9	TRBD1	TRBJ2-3	TGTGCCAGCAGCCATGGATGGACAGGGTTACCAGATACGCAGTATTTT	CASSHGWTGLPDTQYF